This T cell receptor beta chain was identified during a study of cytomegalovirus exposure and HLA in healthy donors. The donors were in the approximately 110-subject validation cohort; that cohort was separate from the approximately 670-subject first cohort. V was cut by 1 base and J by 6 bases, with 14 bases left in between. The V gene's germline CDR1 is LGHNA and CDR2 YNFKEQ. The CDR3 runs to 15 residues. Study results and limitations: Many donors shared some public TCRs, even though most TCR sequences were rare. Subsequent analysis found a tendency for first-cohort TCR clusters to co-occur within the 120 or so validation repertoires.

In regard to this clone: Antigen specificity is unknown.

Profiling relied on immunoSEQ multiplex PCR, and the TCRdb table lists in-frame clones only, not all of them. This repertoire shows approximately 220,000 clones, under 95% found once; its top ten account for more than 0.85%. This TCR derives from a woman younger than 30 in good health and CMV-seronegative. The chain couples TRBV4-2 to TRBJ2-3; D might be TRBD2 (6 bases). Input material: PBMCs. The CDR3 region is CASSQVVDGGDTQYF. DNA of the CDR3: TGTGCCAGCAGCCAAGTTGTTGATGGAGGGGATACGCAGTATTTT.